This T cell receptor beta chain was retrieved from a study of technical replicates of blood from a handful of donors. The method was immunoSEQ multiplex PCR; TCRdb's version includes in-frame clones alone and lacks a portion of them. The sample records 75,000 to 95,000 clones, almost 97% being singletons. Germline V gives CDR1 ENHRY, CDR2 SYGVKD. With 3 bases clipped from V and 1 base from J, the junction kept 8 bases outside the gene matches. The CDR3 loop spans 16 amino acids. Sequenced sample: T cells isolated from PBMCs. The sequence was obtained from a human donor in good health. V is TRBV10-3 and J is TRBJ1-1, with TRBD1 matching 7 bases. CDR3 sequence (DNA): TGTGCCATCAGTGAATTAAGGGGGCGAAAGAACACTGAAGCTTTCTTT. Protein product: CAISELRGRKNTEAFF.